Below are 27 T cell receptor beta chains sequenced from a single sample in a study of cytotoxic CD8 clonotypes in ibrutinib-treated CLL. TCRdb's copy holds only in-frame clones and misses some; the assay was immunoSEQ multiplex PCR. The sample consists of about 200,000 clones, 72% of them appearing once. This sample comprised PBMCs, obtained after 24 months of ibrutinib treatment. These receptors were obtained from a human donor with chronic lymphocytic leukemia.

This clone turned up a few times. The J gene is TRBJ1-1, the V gene TRBV30; D possibly corresponds to TRBD1 (6 bases). V was cut by 3 bases and J by 4 bases, with 12 bases left in between. The germline CDR1 and CDR2 sequences are GTSNPN and SVGIG (reference sequence). This CDR3 spans 13 amino acids. In nucleotides, the CDR3 is TGTGCCTGGAGCTTTACAGGGAGCACTGAAGCTTTCTTT. It is translated as CAWSFTGSTEAFF.

This chain uses TRBV4-3 with TRBJ1-4, with D possibly TRBD1 on 5 matching bases. Trimming removed 0 bases at V and 7 bases at J, with 15 bases between. The CDR3 consists of 16 residues. Germline V lookup: CDR1 LGHNA, CDR2 YSLEER. CDR3 in amino acids: CASSQDRLLGAEKLFF. The CDR3 DNA follows: TGCGCCAGCAGCCAAGATCGTCTCTTAGGGGCTGAAAAACTGTTTTTT.

The J gene is TRBJ2-7, the V gene TRBV5-6; 11 positions match TRBD2. The CDR3 runs 15 residues. The germline V gene encodes CDR1 SGHDT and CDR2 YYEEEE. The V gene end was trimmed by 0 bases and the J gene end by 5 bases; junction bases not matched to a gene: 4. The CDR3 loop is CASSLGRLAGHEQYF. CDR3 nucleotide sequence: TGTGCCAGCAGCTTGGGCAGACTAGCGGGACACGAGCAGTACTTC. The entire variable domain, with the rest obtained from reference TRBV5-6 and TRBJ2-7, is as follows: DAGVTQSPTHLIKTRGQQVTLRCSPKSGHDTVSWYQQALGQGPQFIFQYYEEEERQRGNFPDRFSGHQFPNYSSELNVNALLLGDSALYLCASSLGRLAGHEQYFGPGTRLTVT.

The gene calls are TRBV6-6 and TRBJ2-1, with a weak D call TRBD1 (6 bases). V was trimmed by 6 bases and J by 0 bases, leaving 9 bases between them. The germline CDR1 and CDR2 sequences are MNHNY and SVGAGI (reference sequence). This CDR3 is 14 amino acids long. CDR3 DNA sequence: TGTGCCAGCAGCCGGGACAACTCCTACAATGAGCAGTTCTTC. This translates into CASSRDNSYNEQFF.

This clone was observed a single time. The chain couples TRBV7-6 to TRBJ1-2; tentative D call: TRBD1 (6 bases). CDR1 is SGHVS, CDR2 FNYEAQ, per germline. V lost 4 bases to trimming and J lost 4 bases, with 16 bases between them. The CDR3 contains 15 residues. For the CDR3, the DNA is TGTGCCAGCAGCTCCTGGCAGGGGCGTAGCTATGGCTACACCTTC. This translates into CASSSWQGRSYGYTF.

The J gene is TRBJ2-3, the V gene TRBV4-2; TRBD1 is a possible D gene (6 bases). V was clipped by 0 bases and J by 4 bases, with 14 bases between them. The V gene's germline CDR1 is LGHNA and CDR2 YNFKEQ. This CDR3 has 16 residues. The CDR3 DNA reads as TGTGCCAGCAGCCAAGATTCGTTCAGGGGTTCAGATACGCAGTATTTT. The encoded protein is CASSQDSFRGSDTQYF.

The rearrangement uses TRBV6-5 and TRBJ1-2; D perhaps matches TRBD1 (6 bases). Trimming took 2 bases from V and 3 from J, leaving 13 bases between them. Germline V gene data show CDR1 as MNHEY and CDR2 as SVGAGI. This CDR3 is built from 15 residues. The CDR3 bases are TGTGCCAGCAGTTACAACAGGGACCTTTACTATGGCTACACCTTC. Its translation: CASSYNRDLYYGYTF.

The DNA of the CDR3 is TGTGCCAGCAGCTTGGAAGGATTTGTTACTGGAAACACCATATATTTT. Amino acid sequence: CASSLEGFVTGNTIYF. This chain connects TRBV5-4 to TRBJ1-3; no definite D call. The V gene lost 0 bases and the J gene lost 2 bases, with 12 bases spanning the gap. This CDR3 contains 16 residues. CDR1 and CDR2 (germline): SGHNT, YYREEE (reference sequence).

The DNA for the CDR3 is TGTGCCAGCAGTGAAAGGTCAGGGCGGAATCAGCCCCAGCATTTT. Protein: CASSERSGRNQPQHF. The chain uses TRBV2 and TRBJ1-5, with a possible D match to TRBD1 (5 bases). The germline V and J ends were trimmed by 2 bases and 4 bases, with 12 bases remaining between them. Germline V gene sequence: CDR1 SNHLY, CDR2 FYNNEI. The CDR3 covers 15 residues.

This chain joins TRBV9 and TRBJ2-7; TRBD2 agrees at 7 bases. The length of the CDR3 is 14 residues. The V segment lost 3 bases and the J segment 2 bases; nucleotides outside the gene matches: 5. Germline CDR1 reads SGDLS; CDR2 reads YYNGEE. CDR3 in DNA: TGTGCCAGCAGCGATAGCGGGCCCCCCTACGAGCAGTACTTC. Encoded protein: CASSDSGPPYEQYF.

V gene TRBV11-1 combines with J gene TRBJ2-7, with D hard to call. The germline CDR1 and CDR2 sequences are SGHAT and FQDESV (reference sequence). V lost 3 bases and J 0 bases, leaving 9 bases between the germline ends. The CDR3 runs to 14 residues. The CDR3 region is CASSFDTSSYEQYF. The CDR3 coding sequence is TGTGCCAGCAGCTTCGACACGAGCTCCTACGAGCAGTACTTC.

The chain links TRBV5-1 to TRBJ1-2; TRBD1 aligns across 9 bases. Germline values: CDR1 SGHRS, CDR2 YFSETQ. J was trimmed by 3 bases and V by 4 bases; bases with no gene match: 4. CDR3 size: 14 residues. For the CDR3, the DNA is TGCGCCAGCAGCAGGGACAGGGTGGACTATGGCTACACCTTC. The encoded protein is CASSRDRVDYGYTF.

This clone was recorded once. V is TRBV28 and J is TRBJ2-1, with TRBD2 matching 11 bases. The germline gives CDR1 MDHEN, CDR2 SYDVKM. The CDR3 is 15 amino acids. The V gene end was trimmed by 7 bases and the J gene end by 7 bases; junction bases not matched to a gene: 9. The CDR3 region has the DNA TGTGCCAGCACCACTAGCGGGAGTGGGAGGAATGAGCAGTTCTTC. Amino acids: CASTTSGSGRNEQFF.

The rearrangement uses TRBV10-3 and TRBJ2-3; 10 nucleotides align to TRBD2. V lost 6 bases and J lost 0; bases outside the gene matches: 18. The CDR3 runs 20 residues. The V gene's germline CDR1 is ENHRY and CDR2 SYGVKD. The CDR3 nucleotides read TGTGCCATCAGCGTGAGTCGGGAGAGTGGACTAGCGGTTAGCACAGATACGCAGTATTTT. This translates into CAISVSRESGLAVSTDTQYF.

The V gene is TRBV7-9, the J gene TRBJ2-3, with TRBD2 identical over 7 bases. Germline V gene sequence: CDR1 SEHNR, CDR2 FQNEAQ (reference sequence). This CDR3 has 12 residues. J gave up 7 bases and V 5 bases, and 3 bases lay outside the gene matches. CDR3 bases: TGTGCCAGCAGCCTGCGGGAGTATACGCAGTATTTT. It yields the protein CASSLREYTQYF.

The chain joins TRBV15 to TRBJ2-5; tentative D call: TRBD1 (6 bases). Per the germline V gene, CDR1 is LNHNV and CDR2 is YYDKDF (reference sequence). The CDR3 is 16 residues long. Deletions cut 1 base from V and 3 bases from J, with 15 bases between. The DNA for the CDR3 is TGTGCCACCAGCAGAGCCACCATGACAGGAAAAGAGACCCAGTACTTC. Protein sequence: CATSRATMTGKETQYF.

The V and J genes are TRBV6-6 and TRBJ2-7; 11 nucleotides match TRBD2. The ends lost 6 bases at V and 0 bases at J; junction bases unmatched: 4. This CDR3 is built from 15 residues. Germline lookup yields CDR1 MNHNY and CDR2 SVGAGI (reference sequence). In DNA form, the CDR3 reads TGTGCCAGCAGCACGGGACTAGCGGCCTCCTACGAGCAGTACTTC. This encodes CASSTGLAASYEQYF.

The sample holds a few counts of this clone. This rearrangement joins TRBV19 to TRBJ1-5, with D possibly TRBD1 on 6 matching bases. In germline, CDR1 is LNHDA, CDR2 SQIVND (reference sequence). This CDR3 has 15 residues. Trimming removed 3 bases from V and 5 bases from J, with 14 bases in between. In nucleotides, the CDR3 is TGTGCCAGTAGTATGGGGTCAGGGGTGGATCAGCCCCAGCATTTT. It codes for CASSMGSGVDQPQHF.

The chain joins TRBV19 to TRBJ1-5; D gene uncertain. The V gene lost 4 bases and the J gene lost 3 bases, with 10 bases spanning the gap. Germline V gives CDR1 LNHDA, CDR2 SQIVND (reference sequence). The CDR3 totals 14 residues. The CDR3 nucleotides are TGTGCCAGTAGTACAGGAATTGACAATCAGCCCCAGCATTTT. Protein product: CASSTGIDNQPQHF.

The chain combines TRBV7-9 with TRBJ2-5, with 12 nucleotides matching TRBD2. The V and J ends lost 7 bases and 1 base, in that order; junction bases with no gene match: 10. Germline V gene data show CDR1 as SEHNR and CDR2 as FQNEAQ (reference sequence). This CDR3 is built from 17 residues. CDR3 in amino acids: CASTRLAGDGSQETQYF. Written as DNA, the CDR3 is TGTGCCAGCACGAGACTAGCGGGAGATGGGAGCCAAGAGACCCAGTACTTC.

This clone was counted a few times. The V gene is TRBV7-2, the J gene TRBJ2-5; 9 bases are shared with TRBD2. Germline lookup yields CDR1 SGHTA and CDR2 FQGNSA. The CDR3 loop spans 14 amino acids. J gave up 4 bases and V 1 base, and 1 base lay outside the gene matches. The CDR3 sequence: CASSLELAGETQYF. CDR3 nucleotides: TGTGCCAGCAGCTTAGAACTAGCGGGAGAGACCCAGTACTTC. Combining the CDR3 with reference TRBV7-2 and TRBJ2-5 gives the whole variable domain GAGVSQSPSNKVTEKGKDVELRCDPISGHTALYWYRQSLGQGLEFLIYFQGNSAPDKSGLPSDRFSAERTGGSVSTLTIQRTQQEDSAVYLCASSLELAGETQYFGPGTRLLVL.

The rearrangement links TRBV6-1 to TRBJ2-3; TRBD1 aligns across 7 bases. Germline CDR1 is MNHNS and CDR2 is SASEGT. Germline trimming cut 4 bases from V and 6 bases from J; bases unmatched to any gene: 7. The CDR3 is 14 amino acids. The CDR3 coding sequence is TGTGCCAGCAGTGGTAGACAGGGTCCCGATACGCAGTATTTT. This gives the protein CASSGRQGPDTQYF.

The CDR3 sequence: CASSPETSVAEQYF. The CDR3, as DNA: TGTGCCAGCAGTCCCGAGACTAGCGTCGCGGAGCAGTACTTC. The chain couples TRBV6-4 to TRBJ2-7; 8 nucleotides match TRBD2. The length of the CDR3 is 14 residues. Germline V gene data show CDR1 as MRHNA and CDR2 as SNTAGT. With 5 bases clipped from V and 7 bases from J, the junction kept 10 bases outside the gene matches.

This chain joins TRBV9 and TRBJ1-4; tentative D call: TRBD1 (6 bases). The CDR3 is 15 amino acids. V lost 0 bases to trimming and J lost 8 bases, with 14 bases between them. Germline V gene lookup returns CDR1 SGDLS and CDR2 YYNGEE. In DNA form, the CDR3 reads TGTGCCAGCAGCGTAGAGGGAACAGGGCTAGAAAAACTGTTTTTT. This encodes CASSVEGTGLEKLFF. Drawing the rest from reference TRBV9 and TRBJ1-4, the complete variable domain is DSGVTQTPKHLITATGQRVTLRCSPRSGDLSVYWYQQSLDQGLQFLIQYYNGEERAKGNILERFSAQQFPDLHSELNLSSLELGDSALYFCASSVEGTGLEKLFFGSGTQLSVL.

V usage is TRBV7-9 and J usage is TRBJ2-3, with no clear D. V was shortened by 0 bases and J by 2 bases, with 6 bases between the two germline ends. The CDR3 has 14 amino acids. Germline lookup yields CDR1 SEHNR and CDR2 FQNEAQ (reference sequence). As DNA, the CDR3 is TGTGCCAGCAGCTTAGCTATCAACACAGATACGCAGTATTTT. Translated, it gives CASSLAINTDTQYF.

The V and J genes are TRBV5-4 and TRBJ2-7; D ambiguous. V gave up 1 base and J gave up 5 bases, with 19 bases separating them. The CDR3 is 16 amino acids. Germline V gives CDR1 SGHNT, CDR2 YYREEE (reference sequence). The CDR3 region is CASSLKGMPGLDEQYF. As DNA, the CDR3 is TGTGCCAGCAGCTTGAAGGGAATGCCAGGCTTGGACGAGCAGTACTTC.

The chain links TRBV30 to TRBJ2-3; D remains ambiguous. The V and J ends lost 0 bases and 6 bases respectively, with 7 bases between them. The germline V gene encodes CDR1 GTSNPN and CDR2 SVGIG (reference sequence). This CDR3 comprises 12 residues. The CDR3 DNA follows: TGTGCCTGGAGTGTAAGTTTGGATACGCAGTATTTT. It codes for CAWSVSLDTQYF.